Listed below are T cell receptor beta chains from one sample, sequenced in a study of blood T cell repertoires in COVID-19. Assay used: immunoSEQ multiplex PCR; TCRdb lists only in-frame clones, some missing. The sample yields nearly 250,000 clones, 85% seen once. Sequenced material: PBMCs or T cells enriched from blood (not recorded which). Source of these receptors: a woman aged 45-59 years with acute COVID-19. The CDR3 runs from the conserved cysteine through the conserved F or W. A D gene is named only where the DNA matches it firmly. A clone size is listed for some rows: how often the clone was seen (once, few, many), or a class if it is expanded.

V: TRBV10-3
size: .
D: TRBD1
J: TRBJ1-5
DNA: TGTGCCATCAGTGAGTCACAGGGGGGCAATCAGCCCCAGCATTTT
CDR3: CAISESQGGNQPQHF

V: TRBV30
size: .
D: .
J: TRBJ1-5
DNA: TGTGCCTGGAGTTCCCAGGTGGGCAATCAGCCCCAGCATTTT
CDR3: CAWSSQVGNQPQHF

V: TRBV19
size: once
D: TRBD1
J: TRBJ1-2
DNA: TGTGCCAGTAGTAGTACGGACAGGGGGCAAGGCTATGGCTACACCTTC
CDR3: CASSSTDRGQGYGYTF

V: TRBV11-3
size: .
D: TRBD2
J: TRBJ2-2
DNA: TGTGCCAGCAGCTCCACCGGGACTAGCGGGGGGGCGTCCGGGGAGCTGTTTTTT
CDR3: CASSSTGTSGGASGELFF

V: TRBV7-2
size: .
D: TRBD2
J: TRBJ2-2
DNA: TGTGCCAGCAGCTCGGGACTAGGTAACACCGGGGAGCTGTTTTTT
CDR3: CASSSGLGNTGELFF

V: TRBV6-5
size: .
D: TRBD1
J: TRBJ2-5
DNA: TGTGCCAGCAGAAGGGGGCGAGAGACCCAGTACTTC
CDR3: CASRRGRETQYF

V: TRBV7-3
size: .
D: .
J: TRBJ1-1
DNA: TGTGCCAGCAGCTTTAAGAACGGCGGTGAAGCTTTCTTT
CDR3: CASSFKNGGEAFF

V: TRBV4-2
size: once
D: .
J: TRBJ1-6
DNA: TGTGCCAGCAGCCTAGTTTCCAGGACAAGCTATAATTCACCCCTCCACTTT
CDR3: CASSLVSRTSYNSPLHF

V: TRBV11-3
size: .
D: TRBD1
J: TRBJ1-1
DNA: TGTGCCAGCAGCTTAGATCCGACAGGGGTAGCTTTCTTT
CDR3: CASSLDPTGVAFF

V: TRBV15
size: .
D: TRBD1
J: TRBJ1-2
DNA: TGTGCCACCAGTCCTGACAGGGGCAGGGACTATGGCTACACCTTC
CDR3: CATSPDRGRDYGYTF

V: TRBV30
size: .
D: TRBD2
J: TRBJ2-7
DNA: TGTGCCTACGGACTAGCGGTGGAGAGAGAGCAGTACTTC
CDR3: CAYGLAVEREQYF

V: TRBV6-4
size: .
D: .
J: TRBJ2-3
DNA: TGTGCCAGCAGTGAAACAGGCCTCTACACAGATACGCAGTATTTT
CDR3: CASSETGLYTDTQYF

V: TRBV10-3
size: .
D: .
J: TRBJ1-2
DNA: TGTGCCATCAGTGAGTCGGGGGGAAACTATGGCTACACCTTC
CDR3: CAISESGGNYGYTF

V: TRBV3-1/TRBV3-2
size: once
D: .
J: TRBJ2-5
DNA: TGTGCCAGCACCCATAGCGGCCAAGAGACCCAGTACTTC
CDR3: CASTHSGQETQYF

V: TRBV7-9
size: .
D: .
J: TRBJ1-1
DNA: TGTGCCAGCAGCTCTGTGGGGCGCGACACTGAAGCTTTCTTT
CDR3: CASSSVGRDTEAFF

V: TRBV7-2
size: .
D: .
J: TRBJ2-5
DNA: TGTGCCAGCTCGGAAGGCGAGGGTGTAAAGACCCAGTACTTC
CDR3: CASSEGEGVKTQYF

V: TRBV3-1/TRBV3-2
size: .
D: .
J: TRBJ1-5
DNA: TGTGCCAGCAGCCAAGACGGAGGGATCCATCAGCCCCAGCATTTT
CDR3: CASSQDGGIHQPQHF

V: TRBV2
size: .
D: TRBD2
J: TRBJ2-1
DNA: TGTGCCAGCACCGCGGAGACTAGCGGTACAAATGAGCAGTTCTTC
CDR3: CASTAETSGTNEQFF

V: TRBV6-5
size: .
D: .
J: TRBJ1-5
DNA: TGTGCCAGCAGTTATGGGGGGATAAATCAGCCCCAGCATTTT
CDR3: CASSYGGINQPQHF

V: TRBV6-5
size: .
D: .
J: TRBJ2-7
DNA: TGTGCCAGCAGCTCAACTGATGCCTCCTACGAGCAGTACTTC
CDR3: CASSSTDASYEQYF

V: TRBV2
size: .
D: TRBD1
J: TRBJ2-7
DNA: TGTGCCAGCAGTGATTGGCAAGGAGACAGGGTGAACGAGCAGTACTTC
CDR3: CASSDWQGDRVNEQYF

V: TRBV9
size: few
D: .
J: TRBJ1-2
DNA: TGTGCCAGCAACGATGAGATCGGGAGCCGAGGCTATGGCTACACCTTC
CDR3: CASNDEIGSRGYGYTF

V: TRBV7-2
size: .
D: TRBD1
J: TRBJ1-5
DNA: TGTGCCAGCAGCTTACAGGGGGCGAGCAATCAGCCCCAGCATTTT
CDR3: CASSLQGASNQPQHF

V: TRBV2
size: .
D: .
J: TRBJ1-2
DNA: TGTGCCAGCAGCCAAAACAGTGCCAGATGGGGCTACACCTTC
CDR3: CASSQNSARWGYTF

V: TRBV5-1
size: .
D: TRBD2
J: TRBJ2-5
DNA: TGCGCCAGCACACTAGCGGGGGCCCACCAAGAGACCCAGTACTTC
CDR3: CASTLAGAHQETQYF

V: TRBV11-2
size: .
D: .
J: TRBJ2-3
DNA: TGTGCCAGCAGCTTAGGGCAGGGGACAGATACGCAGTATTTT
CDR3: CASSLGQGTDTQYF

V: TRBV7-2
size: .
D: .
J: TRBJ1-1
DNA: TGTGCCAGCAACCCCATGACAGCCAGGTACACTGAAGCTTTCTTT
CDR3: CASNPMTARYTEAFF

V: TRBV5-1
size: .
D: .
J: TRBJ1-2
DNA: TGCGCCAGCAGCTTGGACGGGGTTTTAAACTATGGCTACACCTTC
CDR3: CASSLDGVLNYGYTF

V: TRBV3-1/TRBV3-2
size: few
D: .
J: TRBJ1-1
DNA: TGTGCCAGCAGTCGAGTGAGCGCTGAAGCTTTCTTT
CDR3: CASSRVSAEAFF

V: TRBV6-1
size: .
D: .
J: TRBJ2-7
DNA: TGTGCCAGCAGTGAAACCGGGGGCTCCTACGAGCAGTACTTC
CDR3: CASSETGGSYEQYF

V: TRBV29-1
size: once
D: .
J: TRBJ1-1
DNA: TGCACTGCCGCGGGGGCGCCAACTGAAGCTTTCTTT
CDR3: CTAAGAPTEAFF

V: TRBV10-3
size: .
D: TRBD2
J: TRBJ2-5
DNA: TGTGCCATCAGTGAGTCGCCGGGAGGTCGAGAGACCCAGTACTTC
CDR3: CAISESPGGRETQYF

V: TRBV5-1
size: .
D: TRBD2
J: TRBJ2-5
DNA: TGCGCCAGCAGCCATCGACTAGCTCAAGAGACCCAGTACTTC
CDR3: CASSHRLAQETQYF

V: TRBV10-1
size: .
D: .
J: TRBJ1-5
DNA: TGCGCCAGCAGTGAGGGGGGGGCGCGTCAGCCCCAGCATTTT
CDR3: CASSEGGARQPQHF

V: TRBV9
size: .
D: TRBD2
J: TRBJ2-5
DNA: TGTGCCAGCAGCGCGACTAGCGGGGGGGCCCCAGGGACCCAGTACTTC
CDR3: CASSATSGGAPGTQYF

V: TRBV5-4
size: .
D: .
J: TRBJ2-5
DNA: TGTGCCAGCAGCATTAGCGGCCAAGAGACCCAGTACTTC
CDR3: CASSISGQETQYF